Sequencing of this TCR beta chain was carried out in a study of blood T cell repertoires in COVID-19. Across the study: Specimens from acute and convalescent COVID-19 originated in the United States, Italy and Spain.

Sequencing was performed with immunoSEQ multiplex PCR; in TCRdb, only in-frame clones are kept and a portion is missing. The table lists about 46,000 clones, around 87% of them singletons, with approximately 16% in the top ten. The CDR3 is made up of 14 amino acids. V was pared by 4 bases and J by 3 bases, with 6 bases of the junction left unmatched. In germline, CDR1 is SGHDT, CDR2 YYEEEE. Sample: peripheral blood. This TCR derives from a human donor in a cohort sampled during active COVID-19. The chain has TRBV5-6 and TRBJ1-1; 7 nucleotides match TRBD1. The CDR3 is CASSRGQWDTEAFF. Here the CDR3 DNA reads TGTGCCAGCAGCAGGGGACAGTGGGACACTGAAGCTTTCTTT.